Below are 25 T cell receptor beta chains sequenced from a single sample in a study of identical twins. TCRdb analysed the 5' RACE reads with MiXCR anew, one entry per CDR3 protein. The repertoire has approximately 210,000 distinct CDR3 sequences, around 10% of them found once; the top ten carry around 5%. Sample: memory (CD45RO+) T cells sorted from blood. These receptors were collected from a woman aged 18-29 years in good health.

J is TRBJ1-1 and V is TRBV20-1; TRBD1 is a possible D gene (5 bases). Deletions cut 0 bases from V and 3 bases from J, with 11 bases between. This CDR3 region has 14 residues. Germline V gives CDR1 DFQATT, CDR2 SNEGSKA (reference sequence). For the CDR3, the DNA is TGCAGTGCTAGAGATTCCGGGGCGTACACTGAAGCTTTCTTT. Translated, it gives CSARDSGAYTEAFF.

This clonotype was detected ten times or more. The V gene is TRBV5-1, the J gene TRBJ2-5; D is possibly TRBD1 or TRBD2 (5 bases each). CDR3 length: 16 residues. V was trimmed by 2 bases and J by 7 bases, leaving 21 bases between them. The germline gives CDR1 SGHRS, CDR2 YFSETQ. CDR3 DNA: TGCGCCAGCAGCTTACGGGACCTTACAGCAGAGGTGACCCAGTACTTC. Translated, it gives CASSLRDLTAEVTQYF.

This clonotype was detected a few times. This rearrangement joins TRBV11-1 to TRBJ2-3; 10 bases map to TRBD2. The germline gives CDR1 SGHAT, CDR2 FQDESV (reference sequence). The length of the CDR3 is 16 residues. Germline trimming cut 5 bases from V and 1 base from J; bases unmatched to any gene: 6. The CDR3: CASSHLAGERTDTQYF. As DNA, the CDR3 is TGTGCCAGCAGCCATCTAGCGGGGGAACGCACAGATACGCAGTATTTT.

This chain links TRBV5-1 with TRBJ2-5; the D gene is possibly TRBD1 (5 bases). Germline V CDR1 and CDR2: SGHRS, YFSETQ. V was clipped by 3 bases and J by 5 bases, with 14 bases between them. This CDR3 region has 14 residues. The CDR3 nucleotides read TGCGCCAGCAGCTCAGGGATCCAAGGGGAGACCCAGTACTTC. It encodes CASSSGIQGETQYF.

This clonotype showed up many times. CDR3 residues: CASSASGGSYNEQFF. The CDR3 nucleotides read TGTGCCAGCAGCGCTAGCGGGGGCTCCTACAATGAGCAGTTCTTC. V gene TRBV9 combines with J gene TRBJ2-1; 10 positions match TRBD2. The CDR3 sequence is 15 residues long. Trimming at V came to 3 bases and at J to 0 bases, leaving 0 bases not matched to a gene. Germline assignment: CDR1 SGDLS and CDR2 YYNGEE.

In its sample, this clonotype was seen a few times. The J gene is TRBJ2-7, the V gene TRBV20-1; the match to TRBD1 covers 7 bases. The CDR3 consists of 13 residues. The J segment lost 3 bases and the V segment lost 4 bases, leaving 6 bases of the junction unmatched. CDR1 DFQATT and CDR2 SNEGSKA come from the germline V gene (reference sequence). CDR3 sequence reads: CSANGQEFYEQYF. The CDR3 region has the DNA TGCAGTGCTAACGGACAGGAGTTCTACGAGCAGTACTTC.

The V gene is TRBV5-6, the J gene TRBJ2-7; D unclear. The CDR3 has 13 amino acids. Germline V gene sequence: CDR1 SGHDT, CDR2 YYEEEE. Deletions cut 4 bases from V and 3 bases from J, with 11 bases between. The CDR3 loop is CASSHGRNYEQYF. DNA for the CDR3: TGTGCCAGCAGCCACGGACGGAACTACGAGCAGTACTTC.

The table lists this clonotype with many counts. The chain employs TRBV2 and TRBJ1-5; D may be TRBD1 (6 bases). The CDR3 runs 15 residues. The V and J ends lost 7 bases and 11 bases respectively, with 24 bases between them. Per the germline V gene, CDR1 is SNHLY and CDR2 is FYNNEI. The CDR3 is CASTPEVGGSGAQHF. The CDR3 DNA reads as TGTGCCAGCACCCCAGAGGTGGGGGGCTCCGGGGCCCAGCATTTT.

This chain connects TRBV10-1 to TRBJ1-2; D perhaps matches TRBD1 (5 bases). The CDR3 totals 14 residues. Germline CDR1 and CDR2: WNHNN and SYGVQD (reference sequence). Trimming left V 4 bases short and J 3 bases short, with 12 bases between. CDR3 sequence: CASSVRGHHYGYTF. In nucleotides, the CDR3 is TGCGCCAGCAGTGTTAGAGGACACCACTATGGCTACACCTTC.

The chain is built from TRBV19 and TRBJ2-7, with TRBD2 matching 11 bases. This CDR3 has 13 residues. Germline V gene lookup returns CDR1 LNHDA and CDR2 SQIVND (reference sequence). V lost 6 bases, J lost 5 bases, and 3 bases stayed unmatched. The CDR3 loop is CASRLAGVNEQYF. CDR3 DNA: TGTGCCAGTAGACTAGCGGGAGTAAACGAGCAGTACTTC.

This clonotype has ten or more counts. J is TRBJ1-2 and V is TRBV12-3 or TRBV12-4; D call uncertain. The CDR3 covers 14 residues. The V end lost 2 bases, the J end lost 0 bases, and 7 bases lay between the germline ends. The CDR3 reads CASSLFTANYGYTF. The CDR3, as DNA: TGTGCCAGCAGTTTATTTACTGCTAACTATGGCTACACCTTC.

This chain uses TRBV7-9 with TRBJ2-6, with D unclear. CDR3 length: 14 residues. The germline V and J ends were trimmed by 4 bases and 2 bases, with 6 bases remaining between them. Looked up from germline, CDR1 is SEHNR and CDR2 is FQNEAQ (reference sequence). The CDR3 DNA reads as TGTGCCAGCAGCTCCGCAACTGGGGCCAACGTCCTGACTTTC. Residues: CASSSATGANVLTF.

In its sample, this clonotype was seen a few times. The rearrangement joins TRBV20-1 to TRBJ1-1; 11 bases agree with TRBD1. CDR3 length: 14 amino acids. CDR1 and CDR2 from the germline V gene are DFQATT and SNEGSKA (reference sequence). V lost 1 base to trimming and J lost 7 bases; unmatched junction nucleotides: 5. CDR3 sequence: CSARGDRGSGEAFF. The DNA for the CDR3 is TGCAGTGCTAGAGGGGACAGGGGGAGTGGTGAAGCTTTCTTT.

This clonotype has at least ten counts. The J gene is TRBJ1-1, the V gene TRBV20-1; D is unresolved. V dropped 3 bases and J dropped 6 bases, with 8 bases sitting between them. This CDR3 is 11 amino acids long. Looked up from germline, CDR1 is DFQATT and CDR2 is SNEGSKA (reference sequence). CDR3 nucleotide sequence: TGCAGTGCTAGTCTCGTACCTGAAGCTTTCTTT. This gives the protein CSASLVPEAFF.

This clonotype was recorded many times. At one of its ends the junction is not consistent with the germline gene, which may arise from a read error. V usage is TRBV3-1 and J usage is TRBJ1-2; no firm D call. The CDR3 has 12 residues. CDR1 is LGHDT, CDR2 YNNKEL, per germline (reference sequence). In nucleotides, the CDR3 is TGTGCCAGCAGCCAAGGTAACGATGGCTACACCTTC. This encodes CASSQGNDGYTF.

This clonotype was observed many times. This sequence joins TRBV7-2 and TRBJ2-2, with D hard to call. Germline lookup yields CDR1 SGHTA and CDR2 FQGNSA. The CDR3 consists of 16 residues. Trimming shortened V by 4 bases and J by 4 bases, and 16 bases separated the two germline ends. The DNA of the CDR3 is TGTGCCAGCAGCTATTCCGGAAGGGTGGGCACCGGGGAGCTGTTTTTT. Protein: CASSYSGRVGTGELFF.

The chain employs TRBV7-3 and TRBJ2-1; 8 bases are shared with TRBD2. With 5 bases clipped from V and 9 bases from J, the junction kept 15 bases outside the gene matches. CDR3 length equals 16 residues. Germline V gene lookup returns CDR1 SGHTA and CDR2 FQGTGA. The CDR3 DNA reads as TGTGCCAGCAGCCCGACCGGGACTAGAAGGGTCTCTGAGCAGTTCTTC. As protein: CASSPTGTRRVSEQFF.

The chain links TRBV21-1 to TRBJ2-7. TRBV21-1 counts as a pseudogene. This CDR3 contains 16 residues. The CDR3 DNA sequence: TGTGCCAGCAGCTTTCAGGCTCCTTTGCCCTCCTACGAGCAGTACTTC. Protein product: CASSFQAPLPSYEQYF.

The chain recombines TRBV20-1 with TRBJ1-1, with TRBD1 as a possible D gene (6 bases). Between the trimmed V and J ends, which lost 0 bases and 1 base, there was a span of 12 bases. Germline values: CDR1 DFQATT, CDR2 SNEGSKA (reference sequence). This CDR3 is 15 amino acids long. CDR3 sequence reads: CSARDRGARNTEAFF. DNA of the CDR3: TGCAGTGCTAGAGATCGGGGGGCCAGGAACACTGAAGCTTTCTTT.

The chain links TRBV14 to TRBJ2-2; D gene unclear. With 6 bases removed from V and 3 bases from J, the gap between germline ends came to 14 bases. Germline V gene sequence: CDR1 SGHDN, CDR2 FVKESK. This CDR3 has 15 residues. Here the CDR3 DNA reads TGTGCCAGCAGTCTCCGTCGTGGGGACACCGGGGAGCTGTTTTTT. It translates to CASSLRRGDTGELFF.

The rearrangement joins TRBV24-1 to TRBJ2-3; 9 bases align to TRBD2. Germline loops: CDR1 KGHDR, CDR2 SFDVKD. V lost 4 bases and J lost 1; bases outside the gene matches: 5. There are 16 residues in the CDR3. The CDR3: CATSDSSGGRTDTQYF. The CDR3 bases are TGTGCCACCAGTGACTCAAGCGGGGGGCGCACAGATACGCAGTATTTT.

This clonotype showed up just a few times. This sequence joins TRBV20-1 and TRBJ2-1, with 10 bases matching TRBD2. This CDR3 has 14 residues. Trimming removed 0 bases from V and 9 bases from J; junction bases left unmatched: 5. Germline loops: CDR1 DFQATT, CDR2 SNEGSKA (reference sequence). This CDR3 reads CSAREAGGPREQFF. The CDR3 nucleotides are TGCAGTGCTAGAGAAGCGGGGGGGCCTCGTGAGCAGTTCTTC.

The J gene is TRBJ2-1, the V gene TRBV4-2; TRBD2 agrees at 11 bases. CDR3 length equals 16 residues. Per germline, CDR1 LGHNA and CDR2 YNFKEQ. J gave up 3 bases and V 4 bases, and 5 bases lay outside the gene matches. The DNA of the CDR3 is TGTGCCAGCAGCCGGGCACTAGCGGGGGACTACAATGAGCAGTTCTTC. Translation: CASSRALAGDYNEQFF.

The chain employs TRBV5-1 and TRBJ2-1; 7 nucleotides match TRBD1. The V gene's germline CDR1 is SGHRS and CDR2 YFSETQ. V lost 4 bases to trimming and J lost 9 bases; unmatched junction nucleotides: 16. The length of the CDR3 is 16 residues. The CDR3 here is CASSKGRQGKVGEQFF. CDR3 nucleotide sequence: TGCGCCAGCAGCAAAGGCCGACAGGGTAAGGTTGGTGAGCAGTTCTTC.

This clonotype was counted only a few times. The gene calls are TRBV27 and TRBJ2-3, with 8 bases identical to TRBD2. CDR3 length equals 13 residues. CDR1 and CDR2 (germline): MNHEY, SMNVEV (reference sequence). With 6 bases clipped from V and 6 bases from J, the junction kept 5 bases outside the gene matches. In DNA form, the CDR3 reads TGTGCCAGCAGGGGACTAGTGGCGGATACGCAGTATTTT. It encodes CASRGLVADTQYF.